This T cell receptor (beta chain) was profiled in a study of beta chain features in type 1 diabetes. Whole-study results and caveats: All four CD4+ subsets from Type 1 diabetes patients carried moderately but significantly shorter TCRB CDR3s.

This CDR3 contains 14 residues. The germline gives CDR1 SGDLS, CDR2 YYNGEE. V was cut by 4 bases and J by 6 bases, with 13 bases left in between. This clone was detected a few times. Its specificity is unknown. Expressed TCRB transcripts were sequenced because the entire RNA isolate underwent reverse transcription. Sequencing was performed with immunoSEQ multiplex PCR; in TCRdb, only in-frame clones are kept and a portion is missing. The sample consists of 680,000 or so clones, around an eighth of them appearing once. This sequence was found in a man aged 18-30 years with type 1 diabetes. The gene calls are TRBV9 and TRBJ1-4; D possibly corresponds to TRBD1 (6 bases). The source material was naive CD4+ T cells from blood. CDR3: CASSTRGRDEKLFF. The CDR3 coding sequence is TGTGCCAGCAGCACCAGGGGCAGGGATGAAAAACTGTTTTTT.